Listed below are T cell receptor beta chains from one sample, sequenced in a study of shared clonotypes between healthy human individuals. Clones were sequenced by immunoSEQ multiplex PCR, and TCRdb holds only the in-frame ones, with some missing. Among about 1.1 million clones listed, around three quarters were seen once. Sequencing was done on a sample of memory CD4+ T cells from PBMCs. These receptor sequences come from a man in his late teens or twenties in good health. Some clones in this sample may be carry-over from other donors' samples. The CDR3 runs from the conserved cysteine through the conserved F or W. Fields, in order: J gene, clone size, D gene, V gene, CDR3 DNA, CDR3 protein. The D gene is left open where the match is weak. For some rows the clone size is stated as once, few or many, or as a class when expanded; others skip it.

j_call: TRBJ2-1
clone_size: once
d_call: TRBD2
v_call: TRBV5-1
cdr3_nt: TGCGCCAGCAGCTTGGGAGCGGGACTAGCGGGAGTCAATGAGCAGTTCTTC
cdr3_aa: CASSLGAGLAGVNEQFF

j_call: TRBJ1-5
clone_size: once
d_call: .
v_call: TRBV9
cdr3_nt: TGTGCCAGCAGCGCAGGTCCGGACCAACTCTCGGAACAGCCCCAGCATTTT
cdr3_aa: CASSAGPDQLSEQPQHF

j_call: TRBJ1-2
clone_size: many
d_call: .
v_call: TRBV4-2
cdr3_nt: TGTGCCAGCAGCCAAGAGGGTCGGAGGGCTAACTATGGCTACACCTTC
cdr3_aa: CASSQEGRRANYGYTF

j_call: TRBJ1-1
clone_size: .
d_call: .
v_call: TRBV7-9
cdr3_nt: TGTGCCAGCAGCCCGAGGACTGTTTCCCTTGAAGCTTTCTTT
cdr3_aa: CASSPRTVSLEAFF

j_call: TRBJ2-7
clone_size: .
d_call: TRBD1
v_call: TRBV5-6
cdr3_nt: TGTGCCAGCAGCTTGTTAGGGGACAGGGGATTCGTCGAGCAGTACTTC
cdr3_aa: CASSLLGDRGFVEQYF

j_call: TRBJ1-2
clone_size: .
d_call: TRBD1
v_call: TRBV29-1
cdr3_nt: TGCAGCGTGGGACAGTCTAACTATGGCTACACCTTC
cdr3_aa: CSVGQSNYGYTF

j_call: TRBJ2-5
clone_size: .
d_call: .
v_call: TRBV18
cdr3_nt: TGTGCCAGCTCACGCTACGAGGGTTCCCAAGAGACCCAGTACTTC
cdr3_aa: CASSRYEGSQETQYF

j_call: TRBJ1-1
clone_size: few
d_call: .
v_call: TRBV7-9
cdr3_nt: TGTGCCAGCAGCTTCTGGCGTGGCAGGGAAAGGGAAACTGAAGCTTTCTTT
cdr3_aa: CASSFWRGRERETEAFF

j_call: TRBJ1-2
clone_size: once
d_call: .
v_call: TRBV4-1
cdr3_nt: TGCGCCAGCAGCCAAGAGGCAGGGGAGCCTATTTATGGCTACACCTTC
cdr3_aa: CASSQEAGEPIYGYTF

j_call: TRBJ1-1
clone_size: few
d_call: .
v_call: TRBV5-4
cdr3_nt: TGTGCCAGCAGCTCAGGGATTACAGTAAACACTGAAGCTTTCTTT
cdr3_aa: CASSSGITVNTEAFF

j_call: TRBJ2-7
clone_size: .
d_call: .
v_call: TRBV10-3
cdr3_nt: TGTGCCATCAGTGAGTCAGACTCGAGCTCCTACGAGCAGTACTTC
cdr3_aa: CAISESDSSSYEQYF

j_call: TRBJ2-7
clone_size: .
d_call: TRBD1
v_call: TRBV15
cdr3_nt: TGTGCCACCAGCAGTGACAGGGGAACCTACGAGCAGTACTTC
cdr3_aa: CATSSDRGTYEQYF

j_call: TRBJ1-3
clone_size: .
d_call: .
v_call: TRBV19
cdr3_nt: TGTGCCAGTAGGGCAGGGGCCTTCTCTGGAAACACCATATATTTT
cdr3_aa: CASRAGAFSGNTIYF

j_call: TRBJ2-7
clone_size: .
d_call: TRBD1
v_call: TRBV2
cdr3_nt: TGTGCCAGCAACCCTCGACAGGGTTCCTACGAGCAGTACTTC
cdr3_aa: CASNPRQGSYEQYF

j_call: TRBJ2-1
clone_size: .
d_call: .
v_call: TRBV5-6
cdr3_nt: TGTGCCAGCAGCCGGGACAACTCACCGGGACTCTCTATTGGGGAGCAGTTCTTC
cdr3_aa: CASSRDNSPGLSIGEQFF

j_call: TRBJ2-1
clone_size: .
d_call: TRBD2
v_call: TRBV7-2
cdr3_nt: TGTGCCAGCAGCTTACTTGTAGCGGGAGTACCGGGGCGAGGGCAGTTCTTC
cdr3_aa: CASSLLVAGVPGRGQFF

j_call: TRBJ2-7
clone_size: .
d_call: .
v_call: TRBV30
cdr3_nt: TGTGCCTGGAGTGGCGGGATCGAGCAGTACTTC
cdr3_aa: CAWSGGIEQYF

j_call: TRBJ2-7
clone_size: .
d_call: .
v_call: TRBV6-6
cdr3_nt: TGTGCCAGCAGTTACTCGAGAGATGAGCAGTACTTC
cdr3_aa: CASSYSRDEQYF

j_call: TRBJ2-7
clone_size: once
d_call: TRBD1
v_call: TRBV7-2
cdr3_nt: TGTGCCAGCAGCTTAAGGGGACAGGGATACGAGCAGTACTTC
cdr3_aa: CASSLRGQGYEQYF

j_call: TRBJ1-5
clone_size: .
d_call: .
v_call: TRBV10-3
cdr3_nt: TGTGCCATCAGGGATGATTCCGGGACAAATAATCAGCCCCAGCATTTT
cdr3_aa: CAIRDDSGTNNQPQHF

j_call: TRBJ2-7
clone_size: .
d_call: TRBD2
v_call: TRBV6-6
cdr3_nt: TGTGCCAGCAGGCGGGAGGGGTCCTACGAGCAGTACTTC
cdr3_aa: CASRREGSYEQYF

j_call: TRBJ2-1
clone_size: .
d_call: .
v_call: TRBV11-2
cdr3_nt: TGTGCCAGCAGCTTAGTGGTGGGGAGCTACAATGAGCAGTTCTTC
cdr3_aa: CASSLVVGSYNEQFF

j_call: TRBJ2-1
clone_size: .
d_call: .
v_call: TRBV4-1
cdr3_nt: TGCGCCAGCAAAGGACCCGCCCGCCAGTTCTTC
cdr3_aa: CASKGPARQFF

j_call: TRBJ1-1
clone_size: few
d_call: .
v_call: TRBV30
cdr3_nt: TGTGCCTGGAGTTATCCAGGGAGAAACACTGAAGCTTTCTTT
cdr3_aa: CAWSYPGRNTEAFF

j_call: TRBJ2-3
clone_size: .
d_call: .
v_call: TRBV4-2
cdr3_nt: TGTGCCAGCAGCCCGGGACCTACAGATACGCAGTATTTT
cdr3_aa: CASSPGPTDTQYF

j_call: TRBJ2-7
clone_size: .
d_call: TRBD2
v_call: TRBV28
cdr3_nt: TGTGCCAGCACTCAACTAGCGGGATCCTACGAGCAGTACTTC
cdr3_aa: CASTQLAGSYEQYF

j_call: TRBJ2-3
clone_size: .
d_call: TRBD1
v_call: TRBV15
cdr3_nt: TGTGCCACCAGCTTACGGACAGGGGGCACAGATACGCAGTATTTT
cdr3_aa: CATSLRTGGTDTQYF

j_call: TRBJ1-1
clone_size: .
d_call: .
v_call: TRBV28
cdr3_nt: TGTGCCAGCAGTTTCGGTCCGAACACTGAAGCTTTCTTT
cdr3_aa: CASSFGPNTEAFF

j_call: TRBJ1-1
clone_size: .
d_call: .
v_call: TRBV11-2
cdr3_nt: TGTGCCAGCAGCTCCATCCGGGGCGCGAGGGGAGGCGACACTGAAGCTTTCTTT
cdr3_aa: CASSSIRGARGGDTEAFF

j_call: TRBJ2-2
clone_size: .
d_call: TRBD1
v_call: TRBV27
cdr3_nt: TGTGCCAGCCGTCCTGCGGACAGGGTCACCGGGGAGCTGTTTTTT
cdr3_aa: CASRPADRVTGELFF

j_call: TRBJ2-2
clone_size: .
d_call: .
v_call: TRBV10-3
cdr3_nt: TGTGCCATCGCGAACACCGGGGAGCTGTTTTTT
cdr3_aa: CAIANTGELFF

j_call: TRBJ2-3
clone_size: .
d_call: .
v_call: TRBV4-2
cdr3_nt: TGTGCCAGCAGCCAAGAGGAAAGGGGGTTCGATACGCAGTATTTT
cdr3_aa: CASSQEERGFDTQYF

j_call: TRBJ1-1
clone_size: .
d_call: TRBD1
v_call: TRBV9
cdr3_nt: TGTGCCAGCAGCCCTCGGGGACAGGGTTTCACTGAAGCTTTCTTT
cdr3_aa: CASSPRGQGFTEAFF

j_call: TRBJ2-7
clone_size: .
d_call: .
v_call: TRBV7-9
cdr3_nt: TGTGCCAGCAGCTTAGCAGGGGCCTACGAGCAGTACTTC
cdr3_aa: CASSLAGAYEQYF

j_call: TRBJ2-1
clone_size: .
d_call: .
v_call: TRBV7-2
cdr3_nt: TGTGCCAGCAGCTTAGAGACGTTTAATGAGCAGTTCTTC
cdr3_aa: CASSLETFNEQFF

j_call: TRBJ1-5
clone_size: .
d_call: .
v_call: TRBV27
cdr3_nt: TGTGCCAGCACCATTCTGGGCAGCAATCAGCCCCAGCATTTT
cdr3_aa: CASTILGSNQPQHF

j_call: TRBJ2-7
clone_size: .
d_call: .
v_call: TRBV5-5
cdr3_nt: TGTGCCAGCAGCTTAGCTGCAGGGCGAGGCTACGAGCAGTACTTC
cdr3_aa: CASSLAAGRGYEQYF